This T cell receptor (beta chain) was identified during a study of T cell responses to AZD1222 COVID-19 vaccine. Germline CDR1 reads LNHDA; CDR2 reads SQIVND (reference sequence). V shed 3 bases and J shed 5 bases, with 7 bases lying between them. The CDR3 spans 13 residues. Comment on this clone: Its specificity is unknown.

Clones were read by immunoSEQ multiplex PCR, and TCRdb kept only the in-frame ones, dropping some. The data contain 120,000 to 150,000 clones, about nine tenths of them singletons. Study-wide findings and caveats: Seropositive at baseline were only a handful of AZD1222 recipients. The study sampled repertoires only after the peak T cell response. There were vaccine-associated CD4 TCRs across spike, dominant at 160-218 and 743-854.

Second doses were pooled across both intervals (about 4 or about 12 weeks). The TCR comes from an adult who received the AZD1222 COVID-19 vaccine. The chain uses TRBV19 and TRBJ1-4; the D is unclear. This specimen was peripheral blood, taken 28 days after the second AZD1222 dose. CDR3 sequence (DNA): TGTGCCAGTAGTATTGGCGGGAATGAAAAACTGTTTTTT. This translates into CASSIGGNEKLFF.